This T cell receptor beta chain appears in the sequencing data of a study of T cell responses to AZD1222 COVID-19 vaccine. Clones were read by immunoSEQ multiplex PCR, and TCRdb kept only the in-frame ones, dropping some. This sample has about 89,000 clones, with around 91% found just once. Per germline, CDR1 KGHSY and CDR2 FQNENV. The CDR3 consists of 16 residues. Deletions cut 6 bases from V and 2 bases from J, with 17 bases between. Material: peripheral blood, obtained on day 0 of MenACWY control vaccination. This chain links TRBV16 with TRBJ1-5; D possibly corresponds to TRBD1 (5 bases). The receptor was derived from an adult in good health. The CDR3 protein is CASRRGGVGGNQPQHF. CDR3 coding DNA: TGTGCCAGCAGGCGGGGAGGGGTCGGGGGCAATCAGCCCCAGCATTTT.